The rows below give T cell receptor beta chains drawn from one sample of a study of blood T cell repertoires in COVID-19. Sequencing was performed with immunoSEQ multiplex PCR; in TCRdb, only in-frame clones are kept and a portion is missing. The sample shows more than 200,000 clones, nearly 90% of them seen only once. The source material was PBMCs or T cells enriched from blood (not recorded which). These receptors were collected from a young man who had recovered from COVID-19. The CDR3 runs from the conserved cysteine through the conserved F or W. The order of the fields is D gene, clone size, CDR3 length, J gene, V gene, CDR3 DNA, CDR3 protein. A D gene is named only where the DNA matches it firmly. A clone size is listed for some rows: how often the clone was seen (once, few, many), or a class if it is expanded.

d_gene: -; abundance: -; len: 14; j_gene: TRBJ1-2; v_gene: TRBV7-2; CDR3nt: TGTGCCAGCAGCTTAGCCGACAGGAACTATGGCTACACCTTC; CDR3aa: CASSLADRNYGYTF
d_gene: TRBD1; abundance: -; len: 14; j_gene: TRBJ2-5; v_gene: TRBV10-3; CDR3nt: TGTGCCATCAGTGAGGCGGGACAGGAAGAGACCCAGTACTTC; CDR3aa: CAISEAGQEETQYF
d_gene: TRBD2; abundance: -; len: 15; j_gene: TRBJ2-1; v_gene: TRBV5-1; CDR3nt: TGCGCCAGCAGCTTAACGACTAGCGGGTACAATGAGCAGTTCTTC; CDR3aa: CASSLTTSGYNEQFF
d_gene: TRBD2; abundance: -; len: 16; j_gene: TRBJ2-2; v_gene: TRBV7-2; CDR3nt: TGTGCCAGCAGCTTATGGACTAGCGCTTTGTCCGGGGAGCTGTTTTTT; CDR3aa: CASSLWTSALSGELFF
d_gene: TRBD1; abundance: few; len: 13; j_gene: TRBJ1-1; v_gene: TRBV7-2; CDR3nt: TGTGCCAGCAGCTCGGGACAGCAAACACAGGCTTTCTTT; CDR3aa: CASSSGQQTQAFF
d_gene: TRBD1; abundance: -; len: 15; j_gene: TRBJ1-1; v_gene: TRBV5-4; CDR3nt: TGTGCCAGCAGCTTGGTGGGACAGGGGGGCACTGAAGCTTTCTTT; CDR3aa: CASSLVGQGGTEAFF
d_gene: TRBD1; abundance: -; len: 15; j_gene: TRBJ1-2; v_gene: TRBV7-9; CDR3nt: TGTGCCAGCGAAATCCCGGGACAGACAATCTATGGCTACACCTTC; CDR3aa: CASEIPGQTIYGYTF
d_gene: TRBD2; abundance: -; len: 17; j_gene: TRBJ2-7; v_gene: TRBV9; CDR3nt: TGTGCCAGCAGCGTAGAGCCCGGGACTAGCGGGAGTCGGGAGCAGTACTTC; CDR3aa: CASSVEPGTSGSREQYF
d_gene: -; abundance: -; len: 13; j_gene: TRBJ1-2; v_gene: TRBV21-1; CDR3nt: TGTGCCAGCAGCTGGACAGGGGGCACAGGCTACACCTTC; CDR3aa: CASSWTGGTGYTF
d_gene: -; abundance: -; len: 13; j_gene: TRBJ2-5; v_gene: TRBV5-1; CDR3nt: TGCGCCAGCAGCTCCGGAGGTCAAGAGACCCAGTACTTC; CDR3aa: CASSSGGQETQYF
d_gene: TRBD1; abundance: -; len: 16; j_gene: TRBJ2-7; v_gene: TRBV30; CDR3nt: TGTGCCTGGGAGGGCCCCGGGACAGGGGGTCGGAACGAGCAGTACTTC; CDR3aa: CAWEGPGTGGRNEQYF
d_gene: -; abundance: -; len: 13; j_gene: TRBJ2-1; v_gene: TRBV6-5; CDR3nt: TGTGCCAGCGGGGGGGGCAAATCCAATGAGCAGTTCTTC; CDR3aa: CASGGGKSNEQFF
d_gene: -; abundance: -; len: 13; j_gene: TRBJ1-2; v_gene: TRBV6-5; CDR3nt: TGTGCCAGCAGCTCAGGACAAGGCTATGGCTACACCTTC; CDR3aa: CASSSGQGYGYTF
d_gene: -; abundance: -; len: 15; j_gene: TRBJ2-7; v_gene: TRBV4-1; CDR3nt: TGCGCCAGCAGCCAAGAGTCGCCGGGTCCCTACGAGCAGTACTTC; CDR3aa: CASSQESPGPYEQYF